This T cell receptor beta chain is from a study of blood T cells in healthy people across ages. Study-level information: Per two T cells, about one barcoded beta molecule was captured through template switching.

Then a second PCR, running about 7 to 11 cycles, was carried out with a sample-barcoded 5' primer and a J-beta primer mix. TCRdb re-analysed the 5' RACE reads in MiXCR, keeping a single row per CDR3 protein. Here the sample spans about 940,000 distinct CDR3 sequences, around 48% being singletons. A note on this clonotype: Its antigen remains unknown.

CDR1 and CDR2 from the germline V gene are DFQATT and SNEGSKA (reference sequence). The CDR3 covers 15 residues. Study-wide points: In the absence of known donor CMV status, changes in expanded clonotypes were possibly confounded. Naive CD4+ cell counts and diversity both ran higher in long-lived than in aged donors.

The chain employs TRBV20-1 and TRBJ2-1; D call uncertain. The J call may be incorrect, as the DNA end agrees better with TRBJ2-7. The sample consisted of blood. The receptor comes from a man aged 25-45 years in good health. CDR3 region: CSASGVSHSYNEQYF. The DNA of the CDR3 is TGCAGTGCTAGCGGTGTCAGCCACTCCTACAATGAGCAGTACTTC.